These 13 T cell receptor beta chains originate from one sample sequenced in a study of cytomegalovirus exposure and HLA in healthy donors. 13 Jbeta primers and 60 Vbeta primers were used for the PCR. TCRdb's copy holds only in-frame clones and misses some; the assay was immunoSEQ multiplex PCR. The sample carries 150,000 to 180,000 clones, 80% recorded once. The sample comprised PBMCs. The receptor source for this set is a woman aged 40 to 50 in good health and CMV-seropositive.

V usage is TRBV27 and J usage is TRBJ2-5; 8 nucleotides line up with TRBD2. Trimming took 8 bases from V and 5 from J; bases not matched to a gene: 13. Per the germline V gene, CDR1 is MNHEY and CDR2 is SMNVEV (reference sequence). The CDR3 runs 15 residues. CDR3 DNA: TGTGCCAGCGCAGGACTAGCCGGAGAGGGGGAGACCCAGTACTTC. This translates into CASAGLAGEGETQYF.

This clone was picked up many times. V gene TRBV19 combines with J gene TRBJ1-2; 8 nucleotides align to TRBD1. CDR1 and CDR2 from the germline V gene are LNHDA and SQIVND (reference sequence). The V segment lost 7 bases and the J segment 4 bases; nucleotides outside the gene matches: 5. CDR3 length equals 13 residues. The CDR3 nucleotides read TGTGCCAGTAACAACGACAGGGGCTATGGCTACACCTTC. This translates into CASNNDRGYGYTF.

The rearrangement uses TRBV7-2 and TRBJ2-5, with 11 bases aligning to TRBD2. Germline V lookup: CDR1 SGHTA, CDR2 FQGNSA. After removal of 0 bases from V and 4 bases from J, the junction contained 10 bases not matched to a gene. The CDR3 length is 18 residues. CDR3 amino acids: CASSLAGLAAPGGETQYF. As DNA, the CDR3 is TGTGCCAGCAGCTTAGCGGGACTAGCGGCCCCAGGGGGAGAGACCCAGTACTTC.

V is TRBV5-5 and J is TRBJ1-5; possibly TRBD1 for D (6 bases). Germline loops: CDR1 SGHKS, CDR2 YYEKEE (reference sequence). The length of the CDR3 is 14 residues. V was trimmed by 5 bases and J by 3 bases, leaving 12 bases between them. DNA for the CDR3: TGTGCCAGCAGACGAGGACAGACCAATCAGCCCCAGCATTTT. Translated, it gives CASRRGQTNQPQHF.

V and J are TRBV4-2 and TRBJ2-1; the match to TRBD2 covers 11 bases. CDR1 is LGHNA and CDR2 is YNFKEQ in the germline V gene. The trim removed 4 bases at V and 5 bases at J, leaving 4 bases unmatched. The CDR3 contains 15 residues. The chain's CDR3 is CASSPSTSGDNEQFF. The CDR3, as DNA: TGTGCCAGCAGCCCCTCGACTAGCGGGGACAATGAGCAGTTCTTC.

This chain links TRBV5-1 with TRBJ1-3, with TRBD1 as a possible D gene (5 bases). Germline V gene lookup returns CDR1 SGHRS and CDR2 YFSETQ. The V and J ends lost 4 bases and 0 bases respectively, with 11 bases between them. This CDR3 has 15 amino acids. CDR3 bases: TGCGCCAGCAGCCCGGGACTGTTCTCTGGAAACACCATATATTTT. This sequence encodes CASSPGLFSGNTIYF. Using reference TRBV5-1 and TRBJ1-3 for the parts outside the CDR3, the full variable domain is KAGVTQTPRYLIKTRGQQVTLSCSPISGHRSVSWYQQTPGQGLQFLFEYFSETQRNKGNFPGRFSGRQFSNSRSEMNVSTLELGDSALYLCASSPGLFSGNTIYFGEGSWLTVV.

This chain links TRBV10-2 with TRBJ2-3; D perhaps matches TRBD2 (5 bases). The V end was cut by 6 bases, the J end by 3 bases, with 16 bases between. CDR3 length equals 15 residues. Germline values: CDR1 WSHSY, CDR2 SAAADI. The CDR3 here is CASREGGSGTDTQYF. The CDR3 DNA follows: TGCGCCAGCAGAGAAGGTGGGAGTGGGACAGATACGCAGTATTTT.

The DNA for the CDR3 is TGTGCCAGCAGCTTAGGACTTGGCGATGAGCAGTTCTTC. Its protein is CASSLGLGDEQFF. The chain combines TRBV11-2 with TRBJ2-1; D remains unclear. CDR1 and CDR2 from the germline V gene are SGHAT and FQNNGV. With 1 base removed from V and 8 bases from J, the gap between germline ends came to 9 bases. The length of the CDR3 is 13 residues.

The chain links TRBV25-1 to TRBJ2-3, with no clear D. Germline-derived CDR1 and CDR2 are MGHDK and SYGVNS. V was clipped by 6 bases and J by 1 base, with 8 bases between them. This CDR3 spans 13 amino acids. CDR3 nucleotides: TGTGCCAGCAGCAAGCTTGGCACAGATACGCAGTATTTT. Its translation is CASSKLGTDTQYF.

The rearrangement links TRBV10-2 to TRBJ2-1, with 11 positions matching TRBD2. CDR1 is WSHSY and CDR2 is SAAADI in the germline V gene. CDR3 size: 15 residues. V shed 3 bases and J 9 bases; nucleotides not matched to a gene: 7. The CDR3 region has the DNA TGCGCCAGCAGTGATACTAGCGGGAGTATGGGTGAGCAGTTCTTC. It is translated as CASSDTSGSMGEQFF.

This chain connects TRBV5-4 to TRBJ1-3; no clear D gene. CDR1 is SGHNT, CDR2 YYREEE, per germline (reference sequence). The V end was cut by 0 bases, the J end by 4 bases, with 5 bases between. The CDR3 has 13 residues. The CDR3 here is CASSLGAGNTIYF. Written as DNA, the CDR3 is TGTGCCAGCAGCTTGGGAGCCGGAAACACCATATATTTT. The variable domain in full, with the rest retrieved from reference TRBV5-4 and TRBJ1-3, is ETGVTQSPTHLIKTRGQQVTLRCSSQSGHNTVSWYQQALGQGPQFIFQYYREEENGRGNFPPRFSGLQFPNYSSELNVNALELDDSALYLCASSLGAGNTIYFGEGSWLTVV.

As to this clone: The CDR3 ends on some other residue instead of the conserved phenylalanine or tryptophan, so this is likely a read error. The chain employs TRBV4-1 and TRBJ2-4, with 12 positions matching TRBD2. The CDR3 sequence is 15 residues long. Per the germline V gene, CDR1 is MGHRA and CDR2 is YSYEKL. Losses at the gene ends were 4 bases for V and 7 bases for J; bases not matched to a gene: 5. The CDR3 bases are TGCGCCAGCAGCCGAGTACTAGCGGGGGGCAACATTCAGTACGTC. It is translated as CASSRVLAGGNIQYV.

The CDR3 region is CASSLEQGATYEQYF. The CDR3 DNA is TGTGCCAGCAGCTTAGAACAGGGGGCTACCTACGAGCAGTACTTC. The chain joins TRBV7-2 to TRBJ2-7; 9 bases match TRBD1. J was trimmed by 2 bases and V by 1 base; bases with no gene match: 3. The CDR3 totals 15 residues. Germline values: CDR1 SGHTA, CDR2 FQGNSA.